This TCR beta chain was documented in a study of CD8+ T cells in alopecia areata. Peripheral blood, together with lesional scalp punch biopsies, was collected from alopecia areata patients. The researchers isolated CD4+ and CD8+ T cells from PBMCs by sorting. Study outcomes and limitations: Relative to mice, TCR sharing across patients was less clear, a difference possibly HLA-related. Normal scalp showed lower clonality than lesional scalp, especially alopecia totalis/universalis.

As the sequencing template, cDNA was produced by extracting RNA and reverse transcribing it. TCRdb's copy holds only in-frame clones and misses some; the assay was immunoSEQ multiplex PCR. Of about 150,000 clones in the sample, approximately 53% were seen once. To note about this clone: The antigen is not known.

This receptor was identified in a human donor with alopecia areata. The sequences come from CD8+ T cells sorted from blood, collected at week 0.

CDR3 loop: CASSFGGDSTDTQYF. Here the CDR3 DNA reads TGCGCCAGCAGCTTTGGAGGGGATAGCACAGATACGCAGTATTTT. The chain is built from TRBV5-1 and TRBJ2-3; TRBD2 is a possible D gene (6 bases). The CDR3 spans 15 residues. V gave up 2 bases and J gave up 0 bases, with 10 bases separating them. Germline values: CDR1 SGHRS, CDR2 YFSETQ.